The clone carrying this T cell receptor (beta chain) came up a few times. Its antigen remains unknown. The data originate from a study of early T cells in non-severe SARS-CoV-2 infection. Whole-study context: The input, bulk RNA from unsorted whole blood, was sequenced, and chains were unpaired.

The library protocol tagged individual cDNA molecules with unique molecular identifiers. TCRdb re-called the 5' RACE reads through MiXCR, storing one row per CDR3 protein. The table shows fewer than 100,000 distinct CDR3 sequences, with about 6% occurring only once. Findings of the study overall: CD4 and private specificities were missed by VDJdb matching, which favored anti-spike CD8 responses.

The source of this sequence is an adult who was a healthcare worker with PCR-confirmed SARS-CoV-2 infection or an uninfected control (not recorded which). Material: whole blood.

The DNA for the CDR3 is TGCGCCAGCCCACTCCTACCAAGGGGGGGCACTGAAGCTTTCTTT. Protein: CASPLLPRGGTEAFF. V is TRBV4-1 and J is TRBJ1-1; D perhaps matches TRBD1 (6 bases). Between the trimmed V and J ends, which lost 8 bases and 4 bases, there was a span of 20 bases. Germline loops: CDR1 MGHRA, CDR2 YSYEKL. The CDR3 has 15 residues.